These 9 T cell receptor beta chains came from one sample sequenced in a study of T-cell memory formation after mild COVID-19. TCRdb analysed the 5' RACE reads with MiXCR anew, one entry per CDR3 protein. This table has approximately 350,000 distinct CDR3 sequences, over 10% appearing once. Sequencing was carried out using PBMCs or a T cell subset sorted from them (not recorded which). The receptors were sampled from a young man who had mild COVID-19 (a few samples of this study predate the infection). Cell type and time point are not known.

This clonotype has only a few counts. The rearrangement uses TRBV27 and TRBJ2-3; 7 bases map to TRBD1. Trimming at V came to 0 bases and at J to 2 bases, leaving 5 bases not matched to a gene. The CDR3 runs 16 residues. CDR1 is MNHEY and CDR2 is SMNVEV in the germline V gene (reference sequence). CDR3 region: CASSLSPQGTTDTQYF. The CDR3 DNA sequence: TGTGCCAGCAGTTTATCCCCACAGGGGACCACAGATACGCAGTATTTT.

The gene calls are TRBV13 and TRBJ1-1, with D possibly matching TRBD1 (6 bases). CDR3 length equals 24 residues. The germline gives CDR1 PRHDT, CDR2 FYEKMQ (reference sequence). V lost 0 bases to trimming and J lost 6 bases, with 41 bases between them. The CDR3 DNA is TGTGCCAGCAGCTTAGGCCTAATGGGGGGATCTAGGCCGGACAGCCTGAACTGGGGTTCTGAAGCTTTCTTT. Its translation: CASSLGLMGGSRPDSLNWGSEAFF.

The rearrangement joins TRBV6-5 to TRBJ2-2; no reliable D call. The CDR3 loop spans 15 amino acids. V was shortened by 0 bases and J by 7 bases, with 12 bases between the two germline ends. Germline assignment: CDR1 MNHEY and CDR2 SVGAGI. CDR3 sequence: CASSYSTSYGGELFF. DNA of the CDR3: TGTGCCAGCAGTTACTCGACGTCGTACGGCGGGGAGCTGTTTTTT.

The chain is built from TRBV10-3 and TRBJ2-5, with 7 positions matching TRBD2. J lost 6 bases, V lost 0 bases, and 10 bases had no gene match. Germline CDR1 ENHRY, CDR2 SYGVKD. The CDR3 runs 16 residues. Here the CDR3 reads CAISESASGRPQTQYF. The DNA of the CDR3 is TGTGCCATCAGTGAGTCTGCTAGCGGAAGGCCACAGACCCAGTACTTC.

This clonotype was observed a few times. The chain recombines TRBV18 with TRBJ1-1; D is undetermined. The CDR3 is made up of 11 amino acids. Trimming took off 5 bases at V and 8 bases at J, with 9 bases between the two ends. In germline, CDR1 is KGHSH, CDR2 LQKENI. The CDR3 nucleotides read TGTGCCAGCTCATCGACGTTCGAAGCTTTCTTT. Translating gives CASSSTFEAFF.

This sequence joins TRBV7-8 and TRBJ1-3; D is ambiguous. The ends were cut back, 5 bases at V and 4 bases at J, with 12 bases in the middle. Germline assignment: CDR1 SGHVS and CDR2 FQNEAQ. The CDR3 length is 14 residues. The CDR3 coding sequence is TGTGCCAGCAGCCCGTCGAGGGCCGGAAACACCATATATTTT. This gives the protein CASSPSRAGNTIYF. The full variable domain, with the rest looked up from reference TRBV7-8 and TRBJ1-3, is GAGVSQSPRYKVAKRGQDVALRCDPISGHVSLFWYQQALGQGPEFLTYFQNEAQLDKSGLPSDRFFAERPEGSVSTLKIQRTQQEDSAVYLCASSPSRAGNTIYFGEGSWLTVV.

A few counts support this clonotype. V is TRBV12-5 and J is TRBJ2-5; weak D call: TRBD1 (6 bases). The CDR3 is 13 amino acids. The V end lost 7 bases, the J end lost 4 bases, and 13 bases lay between the germline ends. Germline V gene data show CDR1 as LGHNT and CDR2 as FRNRAP. Here the CDR3 reads CASVGGKGETQYF. The CDR3 nucleotides are TGTGCTAGTGTAGGGGGAAAAGGAGAGACCCAGTACTTC.

The chain recombines TRBV6-2 or TRBV6-3 with TRBJ2-3; 8 bases line up with TRBD2. Germline lookup yields CDR1 MNHEY and CDR2 SVGEGT. This CDR3 comprises 13 residues. V gave up 7 bases and J gave up 4 bases; unmatched junction bases: 4. CDR3 nucleotide sequence: TGTGCCAGCAAGGTAGCGGGGTCAGATACGCAGTATTTT. Protein: CASKVAGSDTQYF.

This clonotype has a handful of counts. The rearrangement joins TRBV7-9 to TRBJ2-5, with D tentatively TRBD1 (6 bases). This CDR3 has 14 amino acids. CDR1 and CDR2 from the germline V gene are SEHNR and FQNEAQ (reference sequence). V was cut by 4 bases and J by 3 bases, with 12 bases left in between. The CDR3 loop is CASSSRTEKETQYF. The DNA of the CDR3 is TGTGCCAGCAGCTCGAGGACAGAAAAAGAGACCCAGTACTTC.